The sequence of this TCR beta chain was determined in a study of T cell responses to AZD1222 COVID-19 vaccine. Study outcomes and limitations: Unmutated variant regions reportedly attract nearly half of all spike-specific TCRs. Rises in breadth and depth of Spike-specific TCRs came after two AZD1222 doses. Possibly, clonal diversity was underestimated; donors were largely white British and included more females. In all cases, repertoires were sampled only after the peak T cell response.

Profiling relied on immunoSEQ multiplex PCR, and the TCRdb table lists in-frame clones only, not all of them. Among some 120,000 clones listed, approximately 88% were seen once. Trimming left V 4 bases short and J 4 bases short, with 17 bases between. The germline V gene has CDR1 LNHDA and CDR2 SQIVND (reference sequence). This CDR3 is 16 amino acids long. With regard to this clone: The antigen remains undetermined.

The sequencing here drew on peripheral blood, taken on day 0 of AZD1222 vaccination. This sequence was found in an adult in good health. V usage is TRBV19 and J usage is TRBJ1-5; D ambiguous. CDR3: CASSRFVGDQNQPQHF. Here the CDR3 DNA reads TGTGCCAGTAGTAGATTTGTGGGAGATCAGAATCAGCCCCAGCATTTT.